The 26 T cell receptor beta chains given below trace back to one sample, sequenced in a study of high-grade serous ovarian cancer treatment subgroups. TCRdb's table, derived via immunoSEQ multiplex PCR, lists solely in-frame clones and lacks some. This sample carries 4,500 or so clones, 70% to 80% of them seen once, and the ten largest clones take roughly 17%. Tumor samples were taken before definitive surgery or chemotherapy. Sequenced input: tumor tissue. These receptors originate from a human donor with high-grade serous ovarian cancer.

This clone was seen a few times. CDR3 DNA: TGTGCCTGGAGTAACCCCATTGGCAGTCGCAATCAGCCCCAGCATTTT. Protein sequence: CAWSNPIGSRNQPQHF. The genes are TRBV30 and TRBJ1-5; D gene ambiguous. The CDR3 consists of 16 residues. V was cut by 2 bases and J by 2 bases, with 16 bases left in between. Per germline, CDR1 GTSNPN and CDR2 SVGIG (reference sequence).

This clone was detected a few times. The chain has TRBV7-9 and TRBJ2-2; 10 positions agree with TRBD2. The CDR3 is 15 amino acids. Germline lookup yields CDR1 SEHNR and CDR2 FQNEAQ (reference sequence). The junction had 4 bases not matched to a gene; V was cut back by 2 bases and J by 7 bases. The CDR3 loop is CASSLLAGVVGELFF. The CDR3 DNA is TGTGCCAGCAGCTTACTAGCGGGAGTCGTCGGGGAGCTGTTTTTT.

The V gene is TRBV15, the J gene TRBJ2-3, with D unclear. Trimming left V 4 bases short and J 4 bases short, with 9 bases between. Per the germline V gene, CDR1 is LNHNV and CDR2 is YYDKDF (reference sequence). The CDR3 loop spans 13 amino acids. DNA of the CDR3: TGTGCCACCAGCATCAATGGGGCAGATACGCAGTATTTT. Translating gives CATSINGADTQYF.

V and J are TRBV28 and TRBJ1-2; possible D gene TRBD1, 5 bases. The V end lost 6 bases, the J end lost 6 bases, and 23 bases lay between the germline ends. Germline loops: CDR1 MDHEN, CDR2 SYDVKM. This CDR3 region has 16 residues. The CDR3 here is CASSQLGGVGKNGYTF. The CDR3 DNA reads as TGTGCCAGCAGCCAACTGGGGGGGGTCGGAAAAAATGGCTACACCTTC.

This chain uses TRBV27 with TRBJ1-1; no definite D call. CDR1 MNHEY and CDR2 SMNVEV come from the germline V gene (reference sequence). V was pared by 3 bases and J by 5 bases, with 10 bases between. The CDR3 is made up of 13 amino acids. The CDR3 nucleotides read TGTGCCAGCAGTTTGAGGGCAGCAACTGAAGCTTTCTTT. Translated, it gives CASSLRAATEAFF.

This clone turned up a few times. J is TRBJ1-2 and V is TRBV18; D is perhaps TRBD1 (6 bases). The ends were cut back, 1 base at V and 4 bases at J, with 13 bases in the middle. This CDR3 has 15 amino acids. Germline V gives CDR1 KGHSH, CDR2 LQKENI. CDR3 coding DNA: TGTGCCAGCTCACCACGAGGGGAAGGGGGCTATGGCTACACCTTC. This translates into CASSPRGEGGYGYTF.

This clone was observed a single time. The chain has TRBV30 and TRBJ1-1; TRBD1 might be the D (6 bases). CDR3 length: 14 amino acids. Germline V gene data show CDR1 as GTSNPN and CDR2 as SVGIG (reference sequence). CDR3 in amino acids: CASSRGHLNTEAFF. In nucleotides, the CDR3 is TGTGCTTCCAGTCGGGGACACTTGAACACTGAAGCTTTCTTT.

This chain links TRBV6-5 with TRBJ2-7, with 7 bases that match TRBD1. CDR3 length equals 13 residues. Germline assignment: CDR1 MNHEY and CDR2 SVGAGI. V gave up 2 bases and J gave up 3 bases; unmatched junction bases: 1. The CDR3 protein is CASSYRDSYEQYF. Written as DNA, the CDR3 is TGTGCCAGCAGTTACAGGGACAGCTACGAGCAGTACTTC.

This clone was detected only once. CDR3 sequence reads: CASKGDGNEQFF. CDR3 sequence (DNA): TGTGCCAGCAAGGGGGACGGGAATGAGCAGTTCTTC. The chain links TRBV28 to TRBJ2-1; D may be TRBD1 (6 bases). Germline CDR1 MDHEN, CDR2 SYDVKM. The CDR3 spans 12 residues. The ends were cut back, 7 bases at V and 7 bases at J, with 11 bases in the middle. Looking up the rest from reference TRBV28 and TRBJ2-1 gives the full variable domain: DVKVTQSSRYLVKRTGEKVFLECVQDMDHENMFWYRQDPGLGLRLIYFSYDVKMKEKGDIPEGYSVSREKKERFSLILESASTNQTSMYLCASKGDGNEQFFGPGTRLTVL.

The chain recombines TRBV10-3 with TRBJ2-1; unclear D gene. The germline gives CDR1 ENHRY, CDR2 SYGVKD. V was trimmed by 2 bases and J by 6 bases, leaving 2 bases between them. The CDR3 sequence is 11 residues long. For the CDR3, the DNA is TGTGCCATCAGTGAGGGCAATGAGCAGTTCTTC. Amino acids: CAISEGNEQFF.

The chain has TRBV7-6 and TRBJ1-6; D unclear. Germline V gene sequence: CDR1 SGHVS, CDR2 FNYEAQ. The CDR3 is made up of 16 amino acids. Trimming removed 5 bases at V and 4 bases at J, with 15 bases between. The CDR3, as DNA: TGTGCCAGCAGCCCGTACGGCGGGCGGTATAATTCACCCCTCCACTTT. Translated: CASSPYGGRYNSPLHF.

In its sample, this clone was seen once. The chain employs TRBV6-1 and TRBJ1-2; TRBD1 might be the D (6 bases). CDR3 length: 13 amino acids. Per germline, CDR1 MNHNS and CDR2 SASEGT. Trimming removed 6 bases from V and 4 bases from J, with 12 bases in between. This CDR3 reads CASSLDSTYGYTF. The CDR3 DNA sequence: TGTGCCAGCAGCCTGGACAGTACCTATGGCTACACCTTC.

As DNA, the CDR3 is TGCAGCGTTCCGACAGAGTGGGGTAACAATGAGCAGTTCTTC. Translation gives CSVPTEWGNNEQFF. The rearrangement uses TRBV29-1 and TRBJ2-1, with D possibly being TRBD1 (5 bases). Germline V gene data show CDR1 as SQVTM and CDR2 as ANQGSEA. V was trimmed by 5 bases and J by 5 bases, leaving 16 bases between them. The length of the CDR3 is 14 residues.

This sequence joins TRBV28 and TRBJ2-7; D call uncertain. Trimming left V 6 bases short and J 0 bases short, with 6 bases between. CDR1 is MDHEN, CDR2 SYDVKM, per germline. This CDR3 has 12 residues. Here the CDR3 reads CASSPASYEQYF. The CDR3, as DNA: TGTGCCAGCAGCCCTGCCTCCTACGAGCAGTACTTC. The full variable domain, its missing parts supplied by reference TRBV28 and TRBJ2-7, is DVKVTQSSRYLVKRTGEKVFLECVQDMDHENMFWYRQDPGLGLRLIYFSYDVKMKEKGDIPEGYSVSREKKERFSLILESASTNQTSMYLCASSPASYEQYFGPGTRLTVT.

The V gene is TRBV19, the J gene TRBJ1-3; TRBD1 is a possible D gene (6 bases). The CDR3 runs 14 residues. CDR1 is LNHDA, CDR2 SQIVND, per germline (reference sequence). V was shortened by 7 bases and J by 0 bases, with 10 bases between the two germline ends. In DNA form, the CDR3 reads TGTGCCAGTAAACCAGGGGCCTCTGGAAACACCATATATTTT. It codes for CASKPGASGNTIYF.

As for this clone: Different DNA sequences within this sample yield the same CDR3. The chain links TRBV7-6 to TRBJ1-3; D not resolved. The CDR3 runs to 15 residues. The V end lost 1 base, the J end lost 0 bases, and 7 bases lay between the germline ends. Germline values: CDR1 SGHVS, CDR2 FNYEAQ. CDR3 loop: CASSLGGNSGNTIYF. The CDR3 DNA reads TGTGCCAGCAGCTTAGGGGGAAACTCTGGAAACACCATATATTTT. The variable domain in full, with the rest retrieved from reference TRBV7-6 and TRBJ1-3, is GAGVSQSPRYKVTKRGQDVALRCDPISGHVSLYWYRQALGQGPEFLTYFNYEAQQDKSGLPNDRFSAERPEGSISTLTIQRTEQRDSAMYRCASSLGGNSGNTIYFGEGSWLTVV.

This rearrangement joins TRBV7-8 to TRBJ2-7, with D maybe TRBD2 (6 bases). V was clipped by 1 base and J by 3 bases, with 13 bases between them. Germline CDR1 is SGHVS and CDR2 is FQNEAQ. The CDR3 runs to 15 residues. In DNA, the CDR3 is TGTGCCAGCAGCTTAGTTGGAGGGCAGGGCTACGAGCAGTACGTC. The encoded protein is CASSLVGGQGYEQYV.

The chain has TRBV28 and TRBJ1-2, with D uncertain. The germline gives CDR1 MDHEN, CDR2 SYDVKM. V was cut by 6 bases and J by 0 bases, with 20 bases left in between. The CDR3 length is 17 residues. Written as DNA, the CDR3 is TGTGCCAGCAGCCCCCGGGATCCCCATTTAGCTAACTATGGCTACACCTTC. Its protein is CASSPRDPHLANYGYTF.

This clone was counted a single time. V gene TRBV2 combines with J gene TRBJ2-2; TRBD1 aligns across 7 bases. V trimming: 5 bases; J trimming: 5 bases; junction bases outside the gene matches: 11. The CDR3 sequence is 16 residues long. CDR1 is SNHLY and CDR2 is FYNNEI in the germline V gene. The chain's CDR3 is CASSNPGGVWTGELFF. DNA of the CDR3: TGTGCCAGCAGTAACCCAGGGGGTGTATGGACCGGGGAGCTGTTTTTT.

For the CDR3, the DNA is TGCGCCAGCAGCTACGACCCGTCGGGGTTGAACACTGAAGCTTTCTTT. This gives the protein CASSYDPSGLNTEAFF. V usage is TRBV4-1 and J usage is TRBJ1-1; D not certain. This CDR3 spans 16 amino acids. Germline V CDR1 and CDR2: MGHRA, YSYEKL. Between the trimmed V and J ends, which lost 5 bases and 0 bases, there was a span of 16 bases.

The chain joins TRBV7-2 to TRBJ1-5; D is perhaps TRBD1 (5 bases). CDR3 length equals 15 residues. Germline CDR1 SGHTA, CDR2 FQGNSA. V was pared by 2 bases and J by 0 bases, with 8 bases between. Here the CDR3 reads CASSLSGNSNQPQHF. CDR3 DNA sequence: TGTGCCAGCAGCTTATCAGGGAATAGCAATCAGCCCCAGCATTTT.

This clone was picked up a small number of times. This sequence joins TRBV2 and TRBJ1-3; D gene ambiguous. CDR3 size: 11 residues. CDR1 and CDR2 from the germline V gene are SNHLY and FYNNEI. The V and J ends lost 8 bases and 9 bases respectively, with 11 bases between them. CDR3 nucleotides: TGTGCCAGCGGTCCATTGTCCACCATATATTTT. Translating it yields CASGPLSTIYF.

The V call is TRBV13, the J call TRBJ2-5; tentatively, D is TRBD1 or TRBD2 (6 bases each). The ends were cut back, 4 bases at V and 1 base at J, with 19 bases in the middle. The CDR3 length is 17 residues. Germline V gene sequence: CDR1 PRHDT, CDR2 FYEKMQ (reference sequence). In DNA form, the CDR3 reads TGTGCCAGCAGCTATGCCCCGGGGGCCGGTCGCCAAGAGACCCAGTACTTC. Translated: CASSYAPGAGRQETQYF.

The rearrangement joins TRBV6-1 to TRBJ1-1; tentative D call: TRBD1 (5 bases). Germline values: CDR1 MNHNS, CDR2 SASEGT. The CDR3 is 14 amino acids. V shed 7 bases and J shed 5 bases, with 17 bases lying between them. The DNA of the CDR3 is TGTGCCAGCATGCTCAGGGTCGAGGGAACTGAAGCTTTCTTT. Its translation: CASMLRVEGTEAFF.

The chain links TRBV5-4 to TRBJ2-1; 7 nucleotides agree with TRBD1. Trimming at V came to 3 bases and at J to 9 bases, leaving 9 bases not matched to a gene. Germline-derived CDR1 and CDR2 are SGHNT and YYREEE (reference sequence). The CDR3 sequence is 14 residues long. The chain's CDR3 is CASSSKGAVIEQFF. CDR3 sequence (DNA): TGTGCCAGCAGCTCAAAGGGGGCAGTCATTGAGCAGTTCTTC.

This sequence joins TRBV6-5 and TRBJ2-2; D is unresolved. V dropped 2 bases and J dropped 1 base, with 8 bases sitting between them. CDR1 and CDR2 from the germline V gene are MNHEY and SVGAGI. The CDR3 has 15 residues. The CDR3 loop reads CASSYRQMNTGELFF. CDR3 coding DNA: TGTGCCAGCAGTTACCGGCAGATGAACACCGGGGAGCTGTTTTTT.